This TCR beta chain was sequenced during a study of T-cell reconstitution after alpha-beta-depleted transplantation in children. As regards this clonotype: Its specificity is not known. Since a much larger clone is just one base distant, this may be a read error.

It was with unique molecular identifiers that the TCRbeta library was prepared. From the PCR reads, TCRdb called clonotypes with MiXCR, one entry per CDR3 protein. The repertoire has hundreds of thousands of distinct CDR3 sequences, less than 9% of them found once; the top ten carry roughly 5.8%. Findings and caveats of the study: T cells produced anew were the main source of T-cell counts and diversity one year after transplant. Alpha-beta T cells about two months after transplant reportedly derived from several hundred expanded graft clones.

From germline, CDR1 is SGDLS and CDR2 YYNGEE. The CDR3 length is 15 residues. This chain links TRBV9 with TRBJ2-6; D is perhaps TRBD2 (5 bases). The TCR originated in a male patient younger than 18 who had a stem cell transplant for acute lymphoblastic leukemia, so the T cells may come from the graft donor. Specimen: PBMCs, mostly from graft donor cells, collected 180 days after TCRalphabeta/CD19-depleted stem cell transplant. CDR3 amino acids: CASTRGSSAANVLTF. CDR3 in DNA: TGTGCCAGCACCCGGGGAAGCTCTGCGGCCAACGTCCTGACTTTC.